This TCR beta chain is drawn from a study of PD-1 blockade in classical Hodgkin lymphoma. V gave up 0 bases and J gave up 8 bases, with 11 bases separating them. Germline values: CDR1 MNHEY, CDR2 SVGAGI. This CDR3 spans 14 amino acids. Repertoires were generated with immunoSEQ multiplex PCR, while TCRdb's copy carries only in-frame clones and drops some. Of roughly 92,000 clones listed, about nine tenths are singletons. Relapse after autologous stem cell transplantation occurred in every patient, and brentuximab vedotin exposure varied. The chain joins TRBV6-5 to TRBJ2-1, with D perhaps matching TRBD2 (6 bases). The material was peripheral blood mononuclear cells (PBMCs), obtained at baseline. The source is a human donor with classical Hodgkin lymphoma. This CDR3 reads CASSYSGASDEQFF. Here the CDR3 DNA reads TGTGCCAGCAGTTACTCCGGGGCTAGCGATGAGCAGTTCTTC.